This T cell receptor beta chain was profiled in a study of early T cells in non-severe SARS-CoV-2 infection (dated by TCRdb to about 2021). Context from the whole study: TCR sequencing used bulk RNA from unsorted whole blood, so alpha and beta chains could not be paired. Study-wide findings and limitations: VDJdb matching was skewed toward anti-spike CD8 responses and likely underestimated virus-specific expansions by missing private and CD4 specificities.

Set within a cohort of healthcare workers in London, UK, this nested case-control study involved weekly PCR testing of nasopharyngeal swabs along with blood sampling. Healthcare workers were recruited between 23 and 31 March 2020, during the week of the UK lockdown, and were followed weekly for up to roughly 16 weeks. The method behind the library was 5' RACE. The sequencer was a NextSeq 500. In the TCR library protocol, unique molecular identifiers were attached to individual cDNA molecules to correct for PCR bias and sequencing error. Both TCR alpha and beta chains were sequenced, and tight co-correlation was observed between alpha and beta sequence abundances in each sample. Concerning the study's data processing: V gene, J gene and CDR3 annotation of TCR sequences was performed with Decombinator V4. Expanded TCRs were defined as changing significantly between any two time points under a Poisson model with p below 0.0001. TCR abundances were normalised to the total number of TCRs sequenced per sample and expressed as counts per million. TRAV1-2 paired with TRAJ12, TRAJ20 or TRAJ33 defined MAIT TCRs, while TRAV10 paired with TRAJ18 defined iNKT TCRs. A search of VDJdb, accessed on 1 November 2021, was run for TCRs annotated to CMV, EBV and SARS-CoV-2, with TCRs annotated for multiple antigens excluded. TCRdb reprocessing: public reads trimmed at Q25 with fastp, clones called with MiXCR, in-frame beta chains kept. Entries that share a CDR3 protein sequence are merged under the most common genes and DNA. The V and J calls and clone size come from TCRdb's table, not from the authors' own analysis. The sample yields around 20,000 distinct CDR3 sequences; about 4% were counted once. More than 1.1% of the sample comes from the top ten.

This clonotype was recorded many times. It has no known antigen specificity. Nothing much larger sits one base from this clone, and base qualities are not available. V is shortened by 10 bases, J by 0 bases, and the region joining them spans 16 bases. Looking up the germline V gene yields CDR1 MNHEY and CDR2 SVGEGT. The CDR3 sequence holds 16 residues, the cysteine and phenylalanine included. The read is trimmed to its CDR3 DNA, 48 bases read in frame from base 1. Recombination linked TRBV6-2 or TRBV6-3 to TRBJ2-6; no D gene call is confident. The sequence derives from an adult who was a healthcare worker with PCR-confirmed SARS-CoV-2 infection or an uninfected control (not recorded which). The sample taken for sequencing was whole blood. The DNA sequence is TGTGCCACCGCGACGGCCCCGACCTCTGGGGCCAACGTCCTGACTTTC. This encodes CATATAPTSGANVLTF.